A selection of T cell receptor beta chains follows, all from one sample in a study of blood T cell repertoires in COVID-19. Some clones are missing from TCRdb's copy, which holds only in-frame ones; the method was immunoSEQ multiplex PCR. Altogether about 20,000 clones are present, approximately 88% being singletons, with the ten largest covering roughly 6%. The sample was peripheral blood. The receptors originated from a human donor in a cohort sampled during active COVID-19. The CDR3 runs from the conserved cysteine through the conserved F or W. The D gene is left open where the match is weak. Clone size, where shown, is once, few, many, or a class for clones that have expanded.

v_call	clone_size	j_call	d_call	cdr3_nt	cdr3_aa
TRBV6-5	NA	TRBJ1-3	NA	TGTGCCAGCAGTCCCCAGGGATCTGGAAACACCATATATTTT	CASSPQGSGNTIYF
TRBV25-1	NA	TRBJ1-2	NA	TGTGCCAGCAGTGCCGGGACAACAAACTATGGCTACACCTTC	CASSAGTTNYGYTF
TRBV4-2	NA	TRBJ2-2	NA	TGTGCCAGCAGCCAAGACCCATACACCGGGGAGCTGTTTTTT	CASSQDPYTGELFF
TRBV7-6	NA	TRBJ2-7	NA	TGTGCCAGCAGCTTAGGCCTCGCGGGTGAAACCTACGAGCAGTACTTC	CASSLGLAGETYEQYF
TRBV5-5	NA	TRBJ1-1	NA	TGTGCCAGCAGCATGGAGAGCCGGAACACTGAAGCTTTCTTT	CASSMESRNTEAFF
TRBV6-6	NA	TRBJ2-1	NA	TGTGCCAGCAGCCTGGAGCAGCTAGAGCAGTTCTTC	CASSLEQLEQFF
TRBV7-9	NA	TRBJ2-1	NA	TGTGCCAGCAGACTCAAAGGAGGCGACAATGAGCAGTTCTTC	CASRLKGGDNEQFF
TRBV4-1	NA	TRBJ1-5	NA	TGCGCCAGCAGCCAGGACAGCTACAATCAGCCCCAGCATTTT	CASSQDSYNQPQHF
TRBV27	NA	TRBJ1-6	NA	TGTGCCAGCAGGCCTCAGGGTCGCTCACCCCTCCACTTT	CASRPQGRSPLHF
TRBV19	NA	TRBJ1-2	NA	TGTGCCAGTAGTCGCGAAGCGAGGAGCTATGGCTACACCTTC	CASSREARSYGYTF
TRBV27	once	TRBJ2-7	NA	TGTGCCAGCAGTTTAATAGGAGGCTACGAGCAGTACTTC	CASSLIGGYEQYF